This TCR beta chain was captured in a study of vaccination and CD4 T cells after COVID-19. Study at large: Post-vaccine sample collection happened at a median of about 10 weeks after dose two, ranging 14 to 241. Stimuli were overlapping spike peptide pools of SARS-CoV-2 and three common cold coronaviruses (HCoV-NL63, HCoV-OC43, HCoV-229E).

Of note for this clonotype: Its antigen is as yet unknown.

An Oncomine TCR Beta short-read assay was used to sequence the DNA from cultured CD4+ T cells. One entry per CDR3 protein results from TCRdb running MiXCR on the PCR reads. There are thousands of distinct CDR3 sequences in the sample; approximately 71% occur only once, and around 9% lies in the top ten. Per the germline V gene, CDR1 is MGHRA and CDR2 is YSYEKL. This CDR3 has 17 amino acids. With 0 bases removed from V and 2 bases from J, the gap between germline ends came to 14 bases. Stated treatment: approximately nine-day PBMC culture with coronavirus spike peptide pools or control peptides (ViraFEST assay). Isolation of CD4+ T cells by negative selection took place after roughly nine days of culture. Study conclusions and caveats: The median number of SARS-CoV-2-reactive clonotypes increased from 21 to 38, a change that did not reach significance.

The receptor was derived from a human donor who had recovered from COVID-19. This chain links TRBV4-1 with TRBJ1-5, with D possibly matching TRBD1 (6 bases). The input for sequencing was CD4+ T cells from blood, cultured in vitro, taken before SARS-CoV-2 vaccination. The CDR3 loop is CASSQDRGGRGNQPQHF. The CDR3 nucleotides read TGCGCCAGCAGCCAAGATCGTGGGGGCAGGGGCAATCAGCCCCAGCATTTT.